The present entry profiles one T cell receptor (beta chain) with its context. In the original workflow: Using reference gene primer amplification, nucleated cell counts were estimated. Profiled with immunoSEQ multiplex PCR; TCRdb holds only in-frame clones, not every one. V and J calls and clone size follow that table, whereas D and trimming were derived from the DNA. The table records roughly 160,000 clones, roughly 78% of them present only once. The data were taken from a study of blood T cell repertoires in COVID-19. J was trimmed by 5 bases and V by 5 bases; bases with no gene match: 9. Germline assignment: CDR1 MDHEN and CDR2 SYDVKM. The CDR3 is 15 amino acids.

The sequenced sample was peripheral blood. This TCR derives from a woman aged 55-69 years with COVID-19, enrolled during active disease. V is TRBV28 and J is TRBJ2-5; 9 positions agree with TRBD1. CDR3 bases: TGTGCCAGCAGTGCTCCCGGGACAGGGTGGGAGACCCAGTACTTC. It specifies CASSAPGTGWETQYF. The complete variable domain, with remaining parts taken from reference TRBV28 and TRBJ2-5, reads DVKVTQSSRYLVKRTGEKVFLECVQDMDHENMFWYRQDPGLGLRLIYFSYDVKMKEKGDIPEGYSVSREKKERFSLILESASTNQTSMYLCASSAPGTGWETQYFGPGTRLLVL.